This T cell receptor (beta chain) was identified in a study of blood T cells in healthy people across ages. The study's findings and limits: Donor CMV status was unknown, possibly confounding expanded clonotype changes. Across samples, TCR beta diversity tracked strongly with naive T cell percentage.

A J-beta primer mix and a sample-barcoded 5' primer were used in a second PCR of about 6 to 12 cycles. Any given sample supplied a minimum of 3 million CDR3-containing paired-end reads. TCRdb re-called the 5' RACE reads through MiXCR, storing one row per CDR3 protein. This repertoire shows some 900,000 distinct CDR3 sequences, roughly 52% found once; its top ten account for roughly 13%. Germline CDR1 reads DFQATT; CDR2 reads SNEGSKA (reference sequence). The V gene end was trimmed by 3 bases and the J gene end by 1 base; junction bases not matched to a gene: 13. CDR3 length: 18 residues. This clonotype was seen once. The antigen is not known.

Source material: blood. This TCR came from a man aged 25 to 45 in good health. This chain joins TRBV20-1 and TRBJ2-1; 9 nucleotides match TRBD2. CDR3 sequence: CSARTSGGTGGSYNEQFF. The CDR3 nucleotides read TGCAGTGCTAGGACTAGCGGAGGCACGGGGGGGTCCTACAATGAGCAGTTCTTC.